What follows are 26 T cell receptor beta chains derived from one specimen sequenced in a study of CD8 T cells in ankylosing spondylitis. MiXCR, applied by TCRdb to the 5' RACE reads, yields one record per CDR3 protein. This sample has about 150,000 distinct CDR3 sequences; roughly 44% occur once, and the top ten carry over 12%. Sequencing was done on a sample of synovial fluid, either unsorted or a sorted T cell fraction (not recorded which). These receptors were obtained from a male donor with ankylosing spondylitis.

The chain joins TRBV4-1 to TRBJ1-5; D possibly corresponds to TRBD1 (6 bases). Germline V gives CDR1 MGHRA, CDR2 YSYEKL. There are 14 residues in the CDR3. V lost 4 bases and J lost 4, with 11 bases in between. CDR3: CASSRAGANQPQHF. The CDR3 region has the DNA TGCGCCAGCAGCCGGGCAGGGGCGAATCAGCCCCAGCATTTT.

The genes are TRBV12-3 or TRBV12-4 and TRBJ2-6; D is unresolved. This CDR3 region has 15 residues. The V end was cut by 2 bases, the J end by 3 bases, with 8 bases between. The CDR3: CASSLFTLGANVLTF. Here the CDR3 DNA reads TGTGCCAGCAGTTTATTCACACTTGGGGCCAACGTCCTGACTTTC.

This clonotype was observed many times. J is TRBJ2-7 and V is TRBV18, with 7 bases lining up with TRBD1. Trimming removed 8 bases from V and 3 bases from J; junction bases left unmatched: 10. This CDR3 has 14 residues. Germline CDR1 and CDR2: KGHSH and LQKENI. The CDR3 here is CASRTDRDDYEQYF. The CDR3 nucleotides are TGTGCCAGCAGGACCGACAGGGACGACTACGAGCAGTACTTC.

The V call is TRBV10-3, the J call TRBJ1-1; D gene unclear. V lost 0 bases to trimming and J lost 8 bases, with 22 bases between them. The CDR3 length is 17 residues. Germline CDR1 ENHRY, CDR2 SYGVKD. As DNA, the CDR3 is TGTGCCATCAGTGAGTCCGGAGACCTTTCAGTCGTCTCGGAAGCTTTCTTT. As protein: CAISESGDLSVVSEAFF.

The genes are TRBV10-3 and TRBJ1-4, with D possibly being TRBD1 (6 bases). The V gene lost 10 bases and the J gene lost 7 bases, with 16 bases spanning the gap. Germline values: CDR1 ENHRY, CDR2 SYGVKD. This CDR3 has 13 amino acids. This CDR3 reads CATSRGKGEKLFF. CDR3 nucleotides: TGTGCCACTTCAAGGGGGAAGGGTGAAAAACTGTTTTTT.

This sequence joins TRBV5-1 and TRBJ1-1, with a tentative D call TRBD1 (6 bases). The CDR3 is made up of 13 amino acids. Trimming pared 6 bases from V and 3 bases from J, leaving 12 bases between. CDR1 and CDR2 from the germline V gene are SGHRS and YFSETQ. DNA of the CDR3: TGCGCCAGCACAAGACAGGACTACACTGAAGCTTTCTTT. Translated, it gives CASTRQDYTEAFF.

The chain uses TRBV3-1 and TRBJ2-1; D not certain. The CDR3 sequence is 13 residues long. The V end was cut by 4 bases, the J end by 7 bases, with 11 bases between. CDR1 LGHDT and CDR2 YNNKEL come from the germline V gene (reference sequence). CDR3 sequence: CASSPSFPNEQFF. The CDR3 DNA is TGTGCCAGCAGCCCCAGCTTCCCTAATGAGCAGTTCTTC.

The rearrangement joins TRBV7-9 to TRBJ2-7, with TRBD2 matching 11 bases. The ends lost 5 bases at V and 5 bases at J; junction bases unmatched: 8. The germline gives CDR1 SEHNR, CDR2 FQNEAQ (reference sequence). The CDR3 has 15 amino acids. The CDR3: CASSPRLAGFDEQYF. The CDR3 bases are TGTGCCAGCAGCCCCCGACTAGCGGGATTCGACGAGCAGTACTTC.

This clonotype was observed a handful of times. This sequence joins TRBV7-9 and TRBJ2-1; 7 nucleotides line up with TRBD2. Losses at the gene ends were 0 bases for V and 6 bases for J; bases not matched to a gene: 11. The CDR3 sequence is 17 residues long. Germline CDR1 reads SEHNR; CDR2 reads FQNEAQ (reference sequence). CDR3 coding DNA: TGTGCCAGCAGCTTAGCGGACTTGGGGGAGGGCCCCAATGAGCAGTTCTTC. This sequence encodes CASSLADLGEGPNEQFF.

The chain uses TRBV18 and TRBJ1-4, with 9 bases identical to TRBD1. The CDR3 has 14 amino acids. Germline CDR1 reads KGHSH; CDR2 reads LQKENI. Germline trimming cut 4 bases from V and 6 bases from J; bases unmatched to any gene: 3. The chain's CDR3 is CASSLQGADEKLFF. The CDR3 DNA reads TGTGCCAGCTCACTACAGGGGGCCGATGAAAAACTGTTTTTT.

The chain couples TRBV5-1 to TRBJ1-2, with 8 bases fitting TRBD1. V gave up 0 bases and J gave up 5 bases; unmatched junction bases: 6. The length of the CDR3 is 15 residues. Germline V gives CDR1 SGHRS, CDR2 YFSETQ. CDR3 protein: CASSLVRGRRYGYTF. The CDR3 DNA follows: TGCGCCAGCAGCTTGGTCAGGGGGCGCCGGTATGGCTACACCTTC.

This clonotype was detected only once. The chain uses TRBV2 and TRBJ2-3, with 13 bases identical to TRBD2. After removal of 5 bases from V and 10 bases from J, the junction contained 18 bases not matched to a gene. CDR1 and CDR2 (germline): SNHLY, FYNNEI. The CDR3 length is 18 residues. The CDR3 is CASSLRTSGRQLWDAQYF. The CDR3 region has the DNA TGTGCCAGCAGTCTCCGGACTAGCGGGAGACAACTCTGGGACGCGCAGTATTTT.

The gene calls are TRBV6-1 and TRBJ1-3; D call uncertain. The CDR3 is 14 residues long. V shed 10 bases and J shed 8 bases, with 21 bases lying between them. The germline V gene has CDR1 MNHNS and CDR2 SASEGT. The CDR3 nucleotides read TGTGCCATTCGAAGGGATAAGCTCGGAGACACCATATATTTT. Translation gives CAIRRDKLGDTIYF.

This clonotype has just one count. The V call is TRBV13, the J call TRBJ1-1, with D tentatively TRBD1 (5 bases). With 5 bases removed from V and 3 bases from J, the gap between germline ends came to 19 bases. CDR1 and CDR2 (germline): PRHDT, FYEKMQ (reference sequence). CDR3 length: 16 residues. Here the CDR3 reads CASSPGGLFPDTEAFF. CDR3 in DNA: TGTGCCAGCAGCCCCGGGGGTTTATTTCCGGACACTGAAGCTTTCTTT.

The chain recombines TRBV4-2 with TRBJ1-1, with TRBD1 identical over 9 bases. Germline CDR1 is LGHNA and CDR2 is YNFKEQ. CDR3 length: 21 residues. Trimming removed 5 bases from V and 1 base from J; junction bases left unmatched: 23. CDR3 amino acids: CASSTGTGRGVVFGPNTEAFF. The CDR3 nucleotides are TGTGCCAGCAGCACCGGGACAGGGCGAGGTGTGGTATTTGGGCCGAACACTGAAGCTTTCTTT.

The rearrangement uses TRBV6-6 and TRBJ2-5; D gene unclear. The germline V and J ends were trimmed by 5 bases and 2 bases, with 6 bases remaining between them. The CDR3 has 12 residues. Germline V gene data show CDR1 as MNHNY and CDR2 as SVGAGI (reference sequence). The CDR3 loop reads CASSQTQETQYF. In DNA form, the CDR3 reads TGTGCCAGCAGTCAGACACAAGAGACCCAGTACTTC.

V is TRBV5-1 and J is TRBJ2-1; D possibly uses TRBD1 or TRBD2 (5 bases each). CDR1 and CDR2 (germline): SGHRS, YFSETQ. This CDR3 spans 15 amino acids. Deletions cut 1 base from V and 1 base from J, with 9 bases between. CDR3 region: CASSLRWGSYNEQFF. CDR3 DNA sequence: TGCGCCAGCAGCTTGCGTTGGGGGTCCTACAATGAGCAGTTCTTC.

This clonotype was found many times. The chain carries TRBV24-1 and TRBJ2-3, with TRBD2 as a possible D gene (5 bases). From germline, CDR1 is KGHDR and CDR2 SFDVKD. V gave up 3 bases and J gave up 5 bases, with 8 bases separating them. The CDR3 length is 13 residues. CDR3 DNA sequence: TGTGCCACCAGTGATGGGGAGCTAGATACGCAGTATTTT. Translated: CATSDGELDTQYF.

CDR3 region: CASSLGQETQETQYF. CDR3 coding DNA: TGTGCCAGCAGTTTAGGGCAGGAGACCCAAGAGACCCAGTACTTC. The chain uses TRBV12-3 or TRBV12-4 and TRBJ2-5; no firm D call. The CDR3 is made up of 15 amino acids. Trimming pared 1 base from V and 1 base from J, leaving 10 bases between.

The rearrangement uses TRBV6-2 or TRBV6-3 and TRBJ1-1; D remains unclear. The CDR3 extends over 13 amino acids. Looked up from germline, CDR1 is MNHEY and CDR2 is SVGEGT. Deletions cut 6 bases from V and 0 bases from J, with 8 bases between. The CDR3 here is CASSFTLNTEAFF. DNA of the CDR3: TGTGCCAGCAGCTTTACACTGAACACTGAAGCTTTCTTT.

This clonotype has only a few counts. The J gene is TRBJ2-1, the V gene TRBV30; D is undetermined. CDR1 is GTSNPN and CDR2 is SVGIG in the germline V gene (reference sequence). This CDR3 is built from 13 residues. V lost 8 bases, J lost 0 bases, and 11 bases lay in between. The CDR3 spells CATGFSSYNEQFF. The CDR3 nucleotides are TGTGCCACGGGCTTTAGCTCCTACAATGAGCAGTTCTTC.

The chain has TRBV18 and TRBJ2-7; 9 bases fit TRBD2. Germline V gene sequence: CDR1 KGHSH, CDR2 LQKENI. CDR3 length equals 15 residues. V shed 2 bases and J 2 bases; nucleotides not matched to a gene: 4. CDR3 DNA sequence: TGTGCCAGCTCACCAGCGGGAGGGCTACCCTACGAGCAGTACTTC. It specifies CASSPAGGLPYEQYF. The full variable domain, in which reference TRBV18 and TRBJ2-7 provide the parts outside the CDR3, is NAGVMQNPRHLVRRRGQEARLRCSPMKGHSHVYWYRQLPEEGLKFMVYLQKENIIDESGMPKERFSAEFPKEGPSILRIQQVVRGDSAAYFCASSPAGGLPYEQYFGPGTRLTVT.

The table lists this clonotype with many counts. The CDR3 reads CASSLGLADWGDEQFF. For the CDR3, the DNA is TGCGCCAGCAGCTTAGGACTAGCGGATTGGGGTGATGAGCAGTTCTTC. The chain combines TRBV5-1 with TRBJ2-1; 10 bases align to TRBD2. CDR3 length equals 16 residues. Germline assignment: CDR1 SGHRS and CDR2 YFSETQ. V lost 2 bases and J lost 8; bases outside the gene matches: 10.

This chain links TRBV20-1 with TRBJ2-5; D tentatively reads TRBD1 or TRBD2 (5 bases each). Germline V gene lookup returns CDR1 DFQATT and CDR2 SNEGSKA (reference sequence). This CDR3 is built from 15 residues. Trimming pared 0 bases from V and 9 bases from J, leaving 20 bases between. The CDR3 DNA follows: TGCAGTGCTAGAGATTTCCGGGACGCGAAGTGGTCCCAGTACTTC. It specifies CSARDFRDAKWSQYF.

The CDR3 protein is CASSQRIGGEAFF. In DNA form, the CDR3 reads TGCGCCAGCAGCCAACGCATCGGGGGTGAAGCTTTCTTT. V gene TRBV4-1 combines with J gene TRBJ1-1; TRBD1 might be the D (5 bases). Germline V gene lookup returns CDR1 MGHRA and CDR2 YSYEKL. The V and J ends lost 2 bases and 7 bases respectively, with 11 bases between them. The CDR3 consists of 13 residues.

The rearrangement joins TRBV6-1 to TRBJ1-2; no reliable D call. Germline V gives CDR1 MNHNS, CDR2 SASEGT. V lost 2 bases, J lost 6 bases, and 13 bases lay in between. The CDR3 is 14 residues long. CDR3 in amino acids: CASSEFRGTDGYTF. Written as DNA, the CDR3 is TGTGCCAGCAGTGAATTCCGGGGTACGGATGGCTACACCTTC.